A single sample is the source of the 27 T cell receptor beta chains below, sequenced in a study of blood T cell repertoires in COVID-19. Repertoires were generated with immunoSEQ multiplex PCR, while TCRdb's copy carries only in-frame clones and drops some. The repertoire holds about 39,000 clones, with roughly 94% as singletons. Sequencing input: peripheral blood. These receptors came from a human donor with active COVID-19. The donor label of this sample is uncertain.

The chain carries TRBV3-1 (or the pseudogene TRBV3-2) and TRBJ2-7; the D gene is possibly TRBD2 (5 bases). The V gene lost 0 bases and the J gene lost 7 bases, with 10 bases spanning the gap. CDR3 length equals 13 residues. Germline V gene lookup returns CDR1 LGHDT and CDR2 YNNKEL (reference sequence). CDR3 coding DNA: TGTGCCAGCAGCCAAGAGGGGTCGGGAGAGCAGTACTTC. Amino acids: CASSQEGSGEQYF.

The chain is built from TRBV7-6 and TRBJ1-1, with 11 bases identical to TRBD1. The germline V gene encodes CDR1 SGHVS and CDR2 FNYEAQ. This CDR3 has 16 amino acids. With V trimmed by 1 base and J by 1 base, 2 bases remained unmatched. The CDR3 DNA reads TGTGCCAGCAGCTTAGGGACAGGGGGCGCGAACACTGAAGCTTTCTTT. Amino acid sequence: CASSLGTGGANTEAFF.

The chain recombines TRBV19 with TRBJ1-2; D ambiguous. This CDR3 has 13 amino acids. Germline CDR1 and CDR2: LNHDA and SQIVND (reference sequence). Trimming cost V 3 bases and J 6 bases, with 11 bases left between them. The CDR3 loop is CASSIEPEDGYTF. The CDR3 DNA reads TGTGCCAGTAGTATCGAGCCAGAGGATGGCTACACCTTC.

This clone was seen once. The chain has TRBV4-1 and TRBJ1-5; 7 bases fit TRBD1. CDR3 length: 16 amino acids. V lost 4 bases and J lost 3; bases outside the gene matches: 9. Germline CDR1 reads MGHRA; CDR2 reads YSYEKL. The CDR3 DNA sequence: TGCGCCAGCAGCCGAATCCCAGGGGGTCCCAATCAGCCCCAGCATTTT. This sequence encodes CASSRIPGGPNQPQHF.

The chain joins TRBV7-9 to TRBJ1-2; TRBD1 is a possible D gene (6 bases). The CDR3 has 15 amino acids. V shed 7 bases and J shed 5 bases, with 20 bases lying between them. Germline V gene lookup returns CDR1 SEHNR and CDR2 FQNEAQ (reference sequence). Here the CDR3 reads CASNPGAFQRYGYTF. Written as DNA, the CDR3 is TGTGCCAGCAATCCAGGGGCCTTTCAACGGTATGGCTACACCTTC.

As DNA, the CDR3 is TGTGCCAGCAGCCGGATAACAGGGAACACTGAAGCTTTCTTT. Its protein is CASSRITGNTEAFF. This sequence joins TRBV7-9 and TRBJ1-1, with TRBD1 as a possible D gene (5 bases). CDR1 SEHNR and CDR2 FQNEAQ come from the germline V gene (reference sequence). V lost 5 bases, J lost 1 base, and 11 bases lay in between. This CDR3 is built from 14 residues.

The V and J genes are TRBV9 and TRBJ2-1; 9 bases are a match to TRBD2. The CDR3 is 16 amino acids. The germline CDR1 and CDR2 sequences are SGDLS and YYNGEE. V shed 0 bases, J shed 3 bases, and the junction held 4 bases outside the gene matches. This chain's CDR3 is CASSVVAGGHYNEQFF. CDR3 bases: TGTGCCAGCAGCGTAGTTGCGGGGGGGCACTACAATGAGCAGTTCTTC.

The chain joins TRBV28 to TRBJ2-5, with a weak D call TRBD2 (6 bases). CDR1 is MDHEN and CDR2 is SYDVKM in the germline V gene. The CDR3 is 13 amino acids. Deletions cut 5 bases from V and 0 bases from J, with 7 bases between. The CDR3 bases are TGTGCCAGCAGTACTAGCTACCAAGAGACCCAGTACTTC. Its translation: CASSTSYQETQYF.

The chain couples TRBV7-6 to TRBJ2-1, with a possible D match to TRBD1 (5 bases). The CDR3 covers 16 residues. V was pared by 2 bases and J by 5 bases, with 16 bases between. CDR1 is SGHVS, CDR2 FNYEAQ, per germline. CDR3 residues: CASSLIQAGSHNEQFF. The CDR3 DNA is TGTGCCAGCAGCTTAATACAGGCAGGGTCTCACAATGAGCAGTTCTTC.

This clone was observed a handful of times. In DNA, the CDR3 is TGCGCCAGCAGTCGGACTAGCGAACACACCGGGGAGCTGTTTTTT. Translated: CASSRTSEHTGELFF. The chain carries TRBV10-1 and TRBJ2-2; TRBD2 matches 9 bases. J was trimmed by 3 bases and V by 5 bases; bases with no gene match: 4. This CDR3 comprises 15 residues. The germline CDR1 and CDR2 sequences are WNHNN and SYGVQD (reference sequence).

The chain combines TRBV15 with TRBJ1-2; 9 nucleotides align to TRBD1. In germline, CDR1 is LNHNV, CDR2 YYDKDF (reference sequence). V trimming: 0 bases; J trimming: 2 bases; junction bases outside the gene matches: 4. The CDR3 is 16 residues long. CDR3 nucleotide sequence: TGTGCCACCAGCAGAGACGGACAGGGGCCCAACTATGGCTACACCTTC. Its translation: CATSRDGQGPNYGYTF.

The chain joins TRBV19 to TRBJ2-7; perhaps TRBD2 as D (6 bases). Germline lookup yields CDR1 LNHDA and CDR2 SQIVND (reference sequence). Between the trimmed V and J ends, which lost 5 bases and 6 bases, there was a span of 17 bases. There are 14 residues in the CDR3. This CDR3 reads CASSSPGLHIEQYF. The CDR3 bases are TGTGCCAGTAGTTCTCCGGGACTGCATATCGAGCAGTACTTC.

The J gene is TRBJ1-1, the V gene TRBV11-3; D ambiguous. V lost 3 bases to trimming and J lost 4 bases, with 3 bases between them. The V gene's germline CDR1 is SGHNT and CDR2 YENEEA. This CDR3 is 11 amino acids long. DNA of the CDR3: TGTGCCAGCAGCTTGGCCACTGAAGCTTTCTTT. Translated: CASSLATEAFF. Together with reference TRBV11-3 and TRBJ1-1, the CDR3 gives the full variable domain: EAGVVQSPRYKIIEKKQPVAFWCNPISGHNTLYWYLQNLGQGPELLIRYENEEAVDDSQLPKDRFSAERLKGVDSTLKIQPAELGDSAVYLCASSLATEAFFGQGTRLTVV.

CDR3 sequence: CASSFGAGYTF. The CDR3 nucleotides are TGTGCCAGCAGTTTTGGGGCTGGCTACACCTTC. The chain is built from TRBV12-3 or TRBV12-4 and TRBJ1-2, with a weak D call TRBD1 (5 bases). The CDR3 is made up of 11 amino acids. The germline V and J ends were trimmed by 3 bases and 7 bases, with 6 bases remaining between them.

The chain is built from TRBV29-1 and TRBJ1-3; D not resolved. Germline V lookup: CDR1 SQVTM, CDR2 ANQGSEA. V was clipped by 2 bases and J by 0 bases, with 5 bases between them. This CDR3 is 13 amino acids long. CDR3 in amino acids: CSVERDSGNTIYF. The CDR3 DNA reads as TGCAGCGTTGAACGGGACTCTGGAAACACCATATATTTT.

The CDR3 DNA follows: TGTGCCAGTAGTATGGTGCGGCTCACAGGGTCCTACAATGAGCAGTTCTTC. It specifies CASSMVRLTGSYNEQFF. This chain joins TRBV19 and TRBJ2-1, with a weak D call TRBD1 (6 bases). Deletions cut 3 bases from V and 1 base from J, with 16 bases between. The CDR3 contains 17 residues. Germline CDR1 is LNHDA and CDR2 is SQIVND (reference sequence).

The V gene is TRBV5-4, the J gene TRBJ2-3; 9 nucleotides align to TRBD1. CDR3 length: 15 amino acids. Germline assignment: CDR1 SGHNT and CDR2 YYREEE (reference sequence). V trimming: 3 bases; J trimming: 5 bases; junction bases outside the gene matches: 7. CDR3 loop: CASSYGTGKKDTQYF. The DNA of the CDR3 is TGTGCCAGCAGCTACGGGACAGGGAAGAAAGATACGCAGTATTTT.

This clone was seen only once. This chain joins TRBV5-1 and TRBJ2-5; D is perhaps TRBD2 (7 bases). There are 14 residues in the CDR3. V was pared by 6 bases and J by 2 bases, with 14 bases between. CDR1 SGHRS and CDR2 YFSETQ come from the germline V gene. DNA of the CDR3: TGCGCCAGCAATCCCGGGGGGCTGCAAGAGACCCAGTACTTC. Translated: CASNPGGLQETQYF.

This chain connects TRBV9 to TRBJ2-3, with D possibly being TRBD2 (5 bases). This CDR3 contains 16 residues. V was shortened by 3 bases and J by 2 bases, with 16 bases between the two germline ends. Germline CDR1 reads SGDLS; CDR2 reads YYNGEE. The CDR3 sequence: CASSAGGTSDTDTQYF. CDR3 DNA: TGTGCCAGCAGCGCTGGAGGCACGTCTGACACAGATACGCAGTATTTT.

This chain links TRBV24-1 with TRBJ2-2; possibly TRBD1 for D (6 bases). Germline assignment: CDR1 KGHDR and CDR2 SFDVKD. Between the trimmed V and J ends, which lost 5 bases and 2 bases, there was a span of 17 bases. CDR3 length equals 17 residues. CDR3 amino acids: CATSGSWDKGNTGELFF. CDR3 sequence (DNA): TGTGCCACCAGTGGTAGTTGGGACAAGGGAAACACCGGGGAGCTGTTTTTT.

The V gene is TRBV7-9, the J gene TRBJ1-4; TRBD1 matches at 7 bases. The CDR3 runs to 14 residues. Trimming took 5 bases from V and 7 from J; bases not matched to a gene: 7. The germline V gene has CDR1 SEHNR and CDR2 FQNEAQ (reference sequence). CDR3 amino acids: CASSPGQRVEKLFF. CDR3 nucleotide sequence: TGTGCCAGCAGCCCGGGACAGAGAGTTGAAAAACTGTTTTTT. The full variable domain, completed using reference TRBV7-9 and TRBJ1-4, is DTGVSQNPRHKITKRGQNVTFRCDPISEHNRLYWYRQTLGQGPEFLTYFQNEAQLEKSRLLSDRFSAERPKGSFSTLEIQRTEQGDSAMYLCASSPGQRVEKLFFGSGTQLSVL.

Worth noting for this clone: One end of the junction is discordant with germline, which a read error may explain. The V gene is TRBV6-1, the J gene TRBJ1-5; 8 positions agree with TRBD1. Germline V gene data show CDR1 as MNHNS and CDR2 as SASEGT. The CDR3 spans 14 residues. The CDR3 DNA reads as TGTGCCAGCAGCGAAGGACAGGGCGGTCAGCCCCAGCATTTT. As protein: CASSEGQGGQPQHF.

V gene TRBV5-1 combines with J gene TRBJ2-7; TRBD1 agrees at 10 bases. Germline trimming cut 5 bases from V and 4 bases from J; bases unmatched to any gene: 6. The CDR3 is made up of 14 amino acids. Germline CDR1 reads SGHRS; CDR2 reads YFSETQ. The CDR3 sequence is CASRPGQGSYEQYF. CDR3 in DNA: TGCGCCAGCAGACCGGGACAGGGGTCTTACGAGCAGTACTTC.

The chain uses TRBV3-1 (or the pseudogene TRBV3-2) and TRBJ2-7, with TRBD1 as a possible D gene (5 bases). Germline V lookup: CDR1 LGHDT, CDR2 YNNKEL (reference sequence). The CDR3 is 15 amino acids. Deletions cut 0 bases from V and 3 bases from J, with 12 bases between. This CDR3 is CASSQESLRVYEQYF. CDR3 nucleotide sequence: TGTGCCAGCAGCCAAGAGTCTCTCAGGGTCTACGAGCAGTACTTC.

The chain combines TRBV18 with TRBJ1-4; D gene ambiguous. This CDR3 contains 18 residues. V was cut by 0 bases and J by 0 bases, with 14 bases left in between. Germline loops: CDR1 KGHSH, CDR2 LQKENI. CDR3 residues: CASSPPRTRGATNEKLFF. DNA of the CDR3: TGTGCCAGCTCACCACCTCGGACGCGGGGTGCAACTAATGAAAAACTGTTTTTT.

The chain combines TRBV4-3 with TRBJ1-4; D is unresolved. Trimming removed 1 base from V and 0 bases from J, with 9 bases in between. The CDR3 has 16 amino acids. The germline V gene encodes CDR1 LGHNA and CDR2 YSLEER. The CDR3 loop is CASSQGGWATNEKLFF. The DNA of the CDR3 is TGCGCCAGCAGCCAAGGAGGCTGGGCAACTAATGAAAAACTGTTTTTT.

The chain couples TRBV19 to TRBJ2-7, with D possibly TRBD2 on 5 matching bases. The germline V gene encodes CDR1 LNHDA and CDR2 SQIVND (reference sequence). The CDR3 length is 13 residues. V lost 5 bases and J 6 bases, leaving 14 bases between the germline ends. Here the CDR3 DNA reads TGTGCCAGTAGTGGCGGGTTTTTAGGCGAGCAGTACTTC. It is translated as CASSGGFLGEQYF.